The 23 T cell receptor beta chains below come from one sample, sequenced in a study of patients and donors after allogeneic stem cell transplantation. TCRdb used MiXCR to reprocess the RT-PCR reads, holding one entry per CDR3 protein. The table lists 150,000 to 200,000 distinct CDR3 sequences, 25% to 35% of them singletons. Sample: blood, either unsorted or a sorted T cell fraction (not recorded which). These receptors all stem from a human donor who was either an allogeneic HSCT recipient or a stem cell or donor lymphocyte infusion donor (not recorded which). It is not recorded whose cells these are; they may come from a transplant donor.

This clonotype appeared a few times. V usage is TRBV20-1 and J usage is TRBJ1-1; 10 bases are shared with TRBD1. Germline V gene sequence: CDR1 DFQATT, CDR2 SNEGSKA (reference sequence). With V trimmed by 3 bases and J by 8 bases, 6 bases remained unmatched. This CDR3 is built from 13 residues. The CDR3 region has the DNA TGCAGTGCTAGCCGGGACAGGGGACGGGAAGCTTTCTTT. Residues: CSASRDRGREAFF.

The J gene is TRBJ2-1, the V gene TRBV30; D unresolved. The germline gives CDR1 GTSNPN, CDR2 SVGIG (reference sequence). V lost 1 base to trimming and J lost 1 base, with 20 bases between them. The length of the CDR3 is 18 residues. This chain's CDR3 is CAWSGETKGPASYNEQFF. The CDR3 DNA reads TGTGCCTGGAGTGGGGAAACCAAAGGACCCGCATCCTACAATGAGCAGTTCTTC.

The CDR3 nucleotides are TGTGCCACCAGTCCGGGTCGAATCGGGGCAGATACGCAGTATTTT. Protein: CATSPGRIGADTQYF. This sequence joins TRBV24-1 and TRBJ2-3, with D possibly being TRBD2 (5 bases). The germline V gene encodes CDR1 KGHDR and CDR2 SFDVKD. The CDR3 has 15 amino acids. Trimming pared 6 bases from V and 4 bases from J, leaving 16 bases between.

In its sample, this clonotype was seen a few times. V usage is TRBV12-3 or TRBV12-4 and J usage is TRBJ2-7, with 9 bases that match TRBD2. Trimming at V came to 2 bases and at J to 4 bases, leaving 6 bases not matched to a gene. The CDR3 runs 15 residues. The CDR3 bases are TGTGCCAGCAGTTTACTAGCGGGAAGGATATACGAGCAGTACTTC. Its translation is CASSLLAGRIYEQYF.

This chain's CDR3 is CASTPWGDEEAEETQYF. In DNA form, the CDR3 reads TGCGCCAGCACCCCATGGGGGGACGAGGAAGCGGAAGAGACCCAGTACTTC. V and J are TRBV5-1 and TRBJ2-5; D may be TRBD2 (6 bases). Trimming pared 6 bases from V and 3 bases from J, leaving 24 bases between. In germline, CDR1 is SGHRS, CDR2 YFSETQ. The length of the CDR3 is 17 residues.

V gene TRBV7-6 combines with J gene TRBJ1-3; D is undetermined. V was clipped by 5 bases and J by 4 bases, with 6 bases between them. Germline CDR1 and CDR2: SGHVS and FNYEAQ. This CDR3 has 12 amino acids. This chain's CDR3 is CASSRPGNTIYF. CDR3 nucleotide sequence: TGTGCCAGCAGCCGCCCAGGAAACACCATATATTTT.

This chain connects TRBV12-3 or TRBV12-4 to TRBJ1-2, with D perhaps matching TRBD1 (6 bases). The ends were cut back, 1 base at V and 4 bases at J, with 16 bases in the middle. The CDR3 loop spans 16 amino acids. The CDR3: CASSLGDRFIGYGYTF. Here the CDR3 DNA reads TGTGCCAGCAGTTTAGGCGACAGGTTTATTGGCTATGGCTACACCTTC.

This clonotype was recorded at least ten times. The V gene is TRBV6-5, the J gene TRBJ1-5; D unresolved. The CDR3 sequence is 14 residues long. The germline gives CDR1 MNHEY, CDR2 SVGAGI. V was clipped by 6 bases and J by 7 bases, with 16 bases between them. In DNA, the CDR3 is TGTGCCAGCAGCCTTACGGAAGCACAGCAGCCCCAGCATTTT. Translation gives CASSLTEAQQPQHF.

For this clonotype: One junction end disagrees with the germline gene, perhaps due to a read error. The chain recombines TRBV7-7 with TRBJ2-3; 9 bases map to TRBD1. Per germline, CDR1 SSHAT and CDR2 FNYEAQ (reference sequence). There are 14 residues in the CDR3. This CDR3 reads CASSYGTGTDTQYF. Here the CDR3 DNA reads TGTGCTAGCAGCTACGGGACAGGGACAGATACGCAGTATTTT.

In this sample, this clonotype turned up a few times. The chain uses TRBV12-3 or TRBV12-4 and TRBJ1-2; 7 positions match TRBD1. There are 15 residues in the CDR3. V dropped 5 bases and J dropped 5; count of bases not matched to a gene: 11. The CDR3 nucleotides read TGTGCCAGCAGTACAGGGGTCGGGCTTACTTATGGCTACACCTTC. It specifies CASSTGVGLTYGYTF.

The CDR3 DNA is TGCAGCGTTGAAGCTTGGCGGGAGGGCGTCTACGAGCAGTACTTC. It codes for CSVEAWREGVYEQYF. The rearrangement joins TRBV29-1 to TRBJ2-7, with 9 bases matching TRBD2. Germline CDR1 and CDR2: SQVTM and ANQGSEA. The CDR3 is 15 amino acids. Losses at the gene ends were 1 base for V and 3 bases for J; bases not matched to a gene: 7.

The chain has TRBV24-1 and TRBJ2-1, with 10 bases lining up with TRBD1. Germline V gives CDR1 KGHDR, CDR2 SFDVKD. V shed 8 bases and J 6 bases; nucleotides not matched to a gene: 6. This CDR3 has 14 residues. The CDR3: CATTQGQGFNEQFF. CDR3 DNA sequence: TGTGCCACCACTCAGGGACAGGGGTTCAATGAGCAGTTCTTC.

The rearrangement uses TRBV7-8 and TRBJ2-1; tentative D call: TRBD2 (6 bases). The CDR3 sequence is 12 residues long. V was trimmed by 1 base and J by 10 bases, leaving 8 bases between them. Germline V gene lookup returns CDR1 SGHVS and CDR2 FQNEAQ. The chain's CDR3 is CASSLGDFEQFF. In DNA, the CDR3 is TGTGCCAGCAGCTTAGGGGACTTCGAGCAGTTCTTC. The full variable domain, with the rest looked up from reference TRBV7-8 and TRBJ2-1, is GAGVSQSPRYKVAKRGQDVALRCDPISGHVSLFWYQQALGQGPEFLTYFQNEAQLDKSGLPSDRFFAERPEGSVSTLKIQRTQQEDSAVYLCASSLGDFEQFFGPGTRLTVL.

A few counts support this clonotype. The CDR3: CASSYSLGQGENEQFF. The DNA of the CDR3 is TGTGCCAGCAGTTATAGTCTAGGACAGGGAGAGAATGAGCAGTTCTTC. This chain connects TRBV6-6 to TRBJ2-1; 8 bases line up with TRBD1. With 3 bases clipped from V and 7 bases from J, the junction kept 11 bases outside the gene matches. This CDR3 contains 16 residues. Germline assignment: CDR1 MNHNY and CDR2 SVGAGI (reference sequence).

Points on this clonotype: A junction boundary mismatches the germline segment, possibly from a read error. This sequence joins TRBV7-7 and TRBJ2-5; maybe TRBD2 (5 bases). This CDR3 contains 17 residues. Germline V gene lookup returns CDR1 SSHAT and CDR2 FNYEAQ (reference sequence). DNA for the CDR3: TGTGCTAGCATCCTTTCCGAGGGCATTCCCCCAGTAGAGACCCAGTACTTC. It yields the protein CASILSEGIPPVETQYF.

V is TRBV10-2 and J is TRBJ2-2; D not resolved. V lost 6 bases to trimming and J lost 5 bases, with 7 bases between them. CDR3 length: 12 amino acids. The V gene's germline CDR1 is WSHSY and CDR2 SAAADI. As DNA, the CDR3 is TGCGCCAGCAGGGCCGGGACCGGGGAGCTGTTTTTT. It yields the protein CASRAGTGELFF.

The genes are TRBV20-1 and TRBJ2-1, with D unclear. V shed 1 base and J shed 0 bases, with 19 bases lying between them. The CDR3 spans 18 residues. Looked up from germline, CDR1 is DFQATT and CDR2 is SNEGSKA (reference sequence). CDR3 nucleotides: TGCAGTGCTAGAGGTGGGCCAGACCACTCTATCTCCTACAATGAGCAGTTCTTC. Translated: CSARGGPDHSISYNEQFF.

This clonotype has just a few counts. V usage is TRBV7-2 and J usage is TRBJ1-5; D is perhaps TRBD1 (5 bases). Germline values: CDR1 SGHTA, CDR2 FQGNSA. CDR3 size: 18 residues. Trimming took off 1 base at V and 0 bases at J, with 16 bases between the two ends. CDR3 sequence: CASSLGLSGGYSNQPQHF. The CDR3 DNA reads TGTGCCAGCAGCTTAGGATTGAGTGGGGGGTATAGCAATCAGCCCCAGCATTTT.

This clonotype was counted only a few times. The chain couples TRBV7-4 to TRBJ1-5; no clear D. This CDR3 comprises 17 residues. V was clipped by 2 bases and J by 0 bases, with 14 bases between them. Germline assignment: CDR1 SGHVT and CDR2 SQSDAQ. The CDR3 region has the DNA TGTGCCAGCAGCTTACAGCGAAAGAGGCATAGCAATCAGCCCCAGCATTTT. It yields the protein CASSLQRKRHSNQPQHF.

This clonotype has only a few counts. V usage is TRBV3-1 and J usage is TRBJ2-7; 9 bases are a match to TRBD2. In germline, CDR1 is LGHDT, CDR2 YNNKEL (reference sequence). The CDR3 spans 15 residues. V lost 3 bases, J lost 1 base, and 4 bases stayed unmatched. CDR3 sequence reads: CASSHLTSGSYEQYF. The CDR3 nucleotides read TGTGCCAGCAGCCACCTCACTAGCGGGTCCTACGAGCAGTACTTC.

The chain recombines TRBV3-1 with TRBJ2-1, with D possibly being TRBD2 (6 bases). Germline V lookup: CDR1 LGHDT, CDR2 YNNKEL (reference sequence). Trimming pared 4 bases from V and 4 bases from J, leaving 14 bases between. The CDR3 extends over 15 amino acids. This CDR3 is CASSLWDFAYNEQFF. CDR3 DNA: TGTGCCAGCAGCCTTTGGGACTTCGCTTACAATGAGCAGTTCTTC.

V usage is TRBV7-9 and J usage is TRBJ2-1, with 14 bases aligning to TRBD2. The germline V gene encodes CDR1 SEHNR and CDR2 FQNEAQ (reference sequence). J gave up 1 base and V 3 bases, and 14 bases lay outside the gene matches. The CDR3 loop spans 21 amino acids. CDR3 nucleotides: TGTGCCAGCAGCTTCTCACCGGGACTAGCGGGAGATGAATGGTCCTACAATGAGCAGTTCTTC. Translating it yields CASSFSPGLAGDEWSYNEQFF.

The chain has TRBV7-2 and TRBJ1-6; the match to TRBD1 covers 7 bases. CDR1 and CDR2 from the germline V gene are SGHTA and FQGNSA. The junction had 9 bases not matched to a gene; V was cut back by 4 bases and J by 9 bases. There are 15 residues in the CDR3. The CDR3 DNA reads as TGTGCCAGCAGCTCAACTGGGACAGTTGTTTCACCCCTCCACTTT. Residues: CASSSTGTVVSPLHF.